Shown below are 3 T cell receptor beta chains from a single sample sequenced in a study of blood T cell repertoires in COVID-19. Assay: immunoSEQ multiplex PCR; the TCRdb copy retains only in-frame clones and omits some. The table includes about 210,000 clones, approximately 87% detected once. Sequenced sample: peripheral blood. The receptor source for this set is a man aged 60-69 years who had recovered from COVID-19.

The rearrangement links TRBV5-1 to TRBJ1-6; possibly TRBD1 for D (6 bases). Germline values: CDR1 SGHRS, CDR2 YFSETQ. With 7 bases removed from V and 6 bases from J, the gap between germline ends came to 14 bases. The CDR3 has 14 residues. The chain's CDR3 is CASRVGQTNSPLHF. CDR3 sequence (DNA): TGCGCCAGCCGGGTCGGACAGACTAATTCACCCCTCCACTTT.

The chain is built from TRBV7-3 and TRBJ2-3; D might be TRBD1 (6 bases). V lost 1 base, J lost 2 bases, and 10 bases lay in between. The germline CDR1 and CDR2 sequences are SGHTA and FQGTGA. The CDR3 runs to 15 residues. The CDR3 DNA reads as TGTGCCAGCAGCTTAAGTCAGGGGTCCACAGATACGCAGTATTTT. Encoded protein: CASSLSQGSTDTQYF.

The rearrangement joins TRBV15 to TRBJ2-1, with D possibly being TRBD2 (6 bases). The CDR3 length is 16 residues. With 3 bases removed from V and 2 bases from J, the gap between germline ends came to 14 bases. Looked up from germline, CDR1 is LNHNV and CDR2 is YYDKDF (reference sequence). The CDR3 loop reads CATSRVGGITYNEQFF. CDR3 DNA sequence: TGTGCCACCAGCAGGGTGGGCGGGATCACCTACAATGAGCAGTTCTTC.